This T cell receptor (beta chain) originates from a study of type 1 regulatory T cells. The wider study: This in vitro CD4 product, T-allo10, is enriched for Tr1 cells and alloantigen-specific.

This clonotype was counted at least ten times. Its target is not known. This CDR3 spans 14 amino acids. Germline V gene data show CDR1 as SGHDT and CDR2 as YYEEEE. V lost 5 bases, J lost 6 bases, and 14 bases lay in between. Using its own MiXCR run on the reads, TCRdb lists one record per CDR3 protein. The sample contains thousands of distinct CDR3 sequences, under 35% of which appear only once. This TCR derives from a human donor in good health. Sequenced material: cultured T cells, either the whole culture or a sorted T cell fraction (not recorded which). The subset here: Tr1-enriched cell product generated in vitro against host alloantigens. The chain is built from TRBV5-6 and TRBJ2-2; either TRBD1 or TRBD2 may supply D (5 bases each). For the CDR3, the DNA is TGTGCCAGCAGTCCTAAATTGGGGGCCGGGGAGCTGTTTTTT. Protein sequence: CASSPKLGAGELFF.